The clone carrying this T cell receptor beta chain was seen repeatedly, ten times or more. The CDR3 is 13 amino acids. Trimming stripped 7 bases from V and 4 bases from J, with 11 bases between. This entry is derived from a study of regulatory T cells in long-lasting Graves disease. Library construction for TCR beta used iRepertoire HTBI primers and Arm-PCR of CDR3 regions. TCRdb re-called the multiplex PCR reads through MiXCR, storing one row per CDR3 protein. The top ten hold around 23% of the sample, which has 400,000 to 500,000 distinct CDR3 sequences, around 15% seen once. Sample time point: newly diagnosed GD, antithyroid drugs for less than 3 months. PBMCs provided the RNA from which the TCR library was made. The sample was also reused in another study, on T cells in Graves' hyperthyroidism and ophthalmopathy. That report adds: Blood also showed most of the thyroid clonotypes that were expanded above 0.001.

This chain links TRBV12-3 or TRBV12-4 with TRBJ2-1, with D possibly being TRBD2 (6 bases). The TCR comes from a woman under 30 with Graves disease. The sequenced sample was peripheral blood mononuclear cells (PBMCs), obtained at new diagnosis, from a patient treated with antithyroid drugs. CDR3 residues: CASIGGNYNEQFF. CDR3 nucleotides: TGTGCCAGCATTGGCGGGAATTACAATGAGCAGTTCTTC.